This TCR beta chain is from a study of OX40 agonist ivuxolimab in advanced cancers. Germline CDR1 and CDR2: SNHLY and FYNNEI. Trimming removed 2 bases at V and 6 bases at J, with 3 bases between. The CDR3 is 11 residues long. Libraries were prepared by immunoSEQ multiplex PCR; TCRdb keeps only in-frame clonotypes and omits some of them. The data show 90,000 to 100,000 clones, with roughly nine tenths seen just once and 0.8% to 1% held by the top ten. The receptor was isolated from an adult with an advanced solid tumor such as melanoma, head and neck, liver or kidney cancer. V usage is TRBV2 and J usage is TRBJ2-3, with D unresolved. The source was CD4+ or CD8+ T cells sorted from blood, collected in a trial of the OX40 agonist ivuxolimab. As DNA, the CDR3 is TGTGCCAGCAGTGAAATCGATACGCAGTATTTT. Protein: CASSEIDTQYF.